This T cell receptor beta chain is drawn from a study of blood T cell repertoires in COVID-19. Study-level background: COVID-19 samples, acute and convalescent, were from the United States, Italy and Spain. From T cells, B-cell-depleted T cells, or PBMCs came the material, which was cDNA or gDNA.

Original processing notes: Reference gene primer amplification gave estimated nucleated cell counts. Repertoires were generated with immunoSEQ multiplex PCR, while TCRdb's copy carries only in-frame clones and drops some. The V and J calls and clone size were taken over from that table, and D and trimming were inferred from the DNA. The table includes fewer than 250,000 clones, 83% detected once. Sequenced: peripheral blood. The source of this sequence is a human donor in a cohort sampled during active COVID-19.

The CDR3 loop is CASSLGPGELFF. In DNA form, the CDR3 reads TGTGCCAGCAGCTTAGGGCCGGGGGAACTGTTTTTT. The rearrangement uses TRBV7-9 and TRBJ1-4; tentatively, D is TRBD1 (5 bases). Germline V lookup: CDR1 SEHNR, CDR2 FQNEAQ (reference sequence). This CDR3 has 12 residues. V shed 1 base and J shed 12 bases, with 9 bases lying between them.